The T cell receptor beta chain under discussion was sequenced for a study of low-dose radiotherapy and immunotherapy resistance in tumors. Whole-study context: A dose of 0.5 Gy per fraction was delivered to Cohort 1 every 2 weeks, for a total of 6.5 Gy. Cohort 2 was treated with 1 Gy per fraction every two weeks, amounting to 13 Gy across 26 weeks. At a dose of 200 mg/m2, intravenous cyclophosphamide was given every two weeks, one day before radiation and immunotherapy.

This clonotype was detected only a few times. Time point described: after trial treatment. Specified treatment: LDRT plus nivolumab, ipilimumab, low-dose cyclophosphamide and aspirin (RACIN trial). The CDR3 totals 15 residues. The ends lost 4 bases at V and 7 bases at J; junction bases unmatched: 10. Germline assignment: CDR1 SGHAT and CDR2 FQNNGV. cDNA synthesis used a TRAV/TRBV-specific primer set for both chains. PCR amplification of the TCRs was performed with Phusion for approximately 20 PCR cycles, and it relied on a constant-region primer together with a V-primer adapter. The mRNA that was isolated underwent amplification by in vitro transcription. TCRdb used MiXCR to reprocess the reads, holding one entry per CDR3 protein. This sample has fewer than 50,000 distinct CDR3 sequences, with less than 30% found just once.

This clonotype originated in a male donor with prostate cancer. This specimen consisted of PBMCs, obtained after low-dose radiotherapy plus immunotherapy. The V and J genes are TRBV11-2 and TRBJ2-1; the match to TRBD1 covers 7 bases. This CDR3 reads CASSSSWDSANEQFF. For the CDR3, the DNA is TGTGCCAGCAGCTCTTCTTGGGACAGCGCAAATGAGCAGTTCTTC.